The rows below give T cell receptor beta chains drawn from one sample of a study of OX40 agonist ivuxolimab in advanced cancers. Assay used: immunoSEQ multiplex PCR; TCRdb lists only in-frame clones, some missing. The data hold around 62,000 clones, with around 73% observed a single time. The material sequenced was CD4+ or CD8+ T cells sorted from blood, taken in a trial of the OX40 agonist ivuxolimab. Receptors were obtained from an adult with an advanced solid tumor such as melanoma, head and neck, liver or kidney cancer. Each CDR3 is given with its conserved first and last residue. Each record gives: J gene, D gene, clone size, V gene, CDR3 protein, CDR3 DNA. D genes are given only for firm matches. Only part of the rows carry a size: once, few, many, or a class if the clone is expanded.

TRBJ1-3 . . TRBV7-9 CASSLWAGRLSGNTIYF TGTGCCAGCAGCTTATGGGCCGGGAGGCTCTCTGGAAACACCATATATTTT
TRBJ1-3 . . TRBV19 CASTQPGHAGNTIYF TGTGCCAGTACCCAGCCGGGACATGCCGGAAACACCATATATTTT
TRBJ2-7 . . TRBV7-7 CASSLAPGRTYEQYF TGTGCTAGCAGCTTAGCCCCGGGACGCACCTACGAGCAGTACTTC
TRBJ1-4 . . TRBV6-5 CASTTTEGLKLFF TGTGCCAGCACCACCACGGAGGGGCTAAAACTGTTTTTT
TRBJ2-1 TRBD1 . TRBV11-3 CASSLFGTGVQFF TGTGCCAGCAGCTTATTCGGGACAGGTGTGCAGTTCTTC
TRBJ1-3 TRBD1 . TRBV6-5 CASTAIQGGGNTIYF TGTGCCAGCACCGCCATACAGGGGGGTGGAAACACCATATATTTT
TRBJ1-3 TRBD1 . TRBV7-9 CASSRTGDGNTIYF TGTGCCAGCAGCCGGACAGGGGACGGAAACACCATATATTTT
TRBJ2-3 . . TRBV4-1 CASSPLGYTQYF TGCGCCAGCAGCCCCTTGGGGTATACGCAGTATTTT
TRBJ1-3 TRBD1 . TRBV7-2 CASSFRGGGGNTIYF TGTGCCAGCAGCTTCAGAGGGGGCGGTGGAAACACCATATATTTT
TRBJ1-4 . . TRBV10-3 CAIGQGENEKLFF TGTGCCATCGGGCAGGGCGAGAATGAAAAACTGTTTTTT
TRBJ1-5 TRBD1 . TRBV28 CASSLSQGGQPQHF TGTGCCAGCAGTTTATCGCAGGGGGGACAGCCCCAGCATTTT
TRBJ1-1 . . TRBV6-1 CASGRQTPNTEAFF TGTGCCAGCGGTCGACAGACACCGAACACTGAAGCTTTCTTT
TRBJ1-6 . . TRBV6-5 CASSTQWGFESPLHF TGTGCCAGCAGTACCCAGTGGGGGTTTGAATCACCCCTCCACTTT
TRBJ1-4 TRBD1 . TRBV5-6 CASSFGTGQQNEKLFF TGTGCCAGCAGTTTTGGAACGGGACAGCAAAATGAAAAACTGTTTTTT
TRBJ1-2 . few TRBV19 CASSRDANYGYTF TGTGCCAGTAGTAGGGACGCCAACTATGGCTACACCTTC
TRBJ1-2 . . TRBV6-5 CASKEGVSYGYTF TGTGCCAGCAAGGAGGGGGTAAGCTATGGCTACACCTTC
TRBJ1-1 . . TRBV29-1 CSVGGLTNTEAFF TGCAGCGTGGGAGGACTTACCAACACTGAAGCTTTCTTT
TRBJ1-5 . . TRBV2 CASSASQAGNQPQHF TGTGCCAGCAGTGCGTCTCAAGCGGGGAATCAGCCCCAGCATTTT
TRBJ1-5 . medium-sized TRBV2 CASSEGRGQQPQHF TGTGCCAGCAGTGAAGGCAGGGGTCAGCAGCCCCAGCATTTT
TRBJ1-5 . few TRBV5-6 CASSLGGHSNQPQHF TGTGCCAGCAGCTTGGGAGGTCATAGCAATCAGCCCCAGCATTTT
TRBJ2-7 TRBD2 few TRBV10-3 CAISELAGDHEQYF TGTGCCATCAGTGAGCTAGCGGGAGATCACGAGCAGTACTTC
TRBJ2-5 TRBD2 . TRBV27 CASSPYGLDGETQYF TGTGCCAGCAGTCCCTACGGACTAGACGGAGAGACCCAGTACTTC
TRBJ1-1 . . TRBV5-1 CASSLTANTEAFF TGCGCCAGCAGCTTAACAGCAAACACTGAAGCTTTCTTT
TRBJ1-5 TRBD1 . TRBV28 CASREYRGTQPQHF TGTGCCAGCAGAGAGTACAGGGGAACGCAGCCCCAGCATTTT
TRBJ1-1 . once TRBV30 CAWSQGPNTEAFF TGTGCCTGGAGTCAGGGCCCGAACACTGAAGCTTTCTTT
TRBJ2-7 . . TRBV7-9 CASSLVEPYEQYF TGTGCCAGCAGCCTCGTGGAGCCCTACGAGCAGTACTTC
TRBJ2-3 . . TRBV19 CASSMGGTGGIGTQYF TGTGCCAGTAGTATGGGGGGGACAGGTGGGATCGGGACGCAGTATTTT
TRBJ2-2 . . TRBV11-2 CASSLEYGIPGELFF TGTGCCAGCAGCTTAGAGTACGGGATACCCGGGGAGCTGTTTTTT
TRBJ1-1 TRBD1 . TRBV6-5 CASRGQGANTEAFF TGTGCCAGCAGGGGACAGGGGGCGAACACTGAAGCTTTCTTT
TRBJ2-7 TRBD1 . TRBV18 CASSLRDRNEQYF TGTGCCAGCTCACTTCGGGACAGGAACGAGCAGTACTTC
TRBJ1-2 . few TRBV10-3 CAISVPPGFYGYTF TGTGCCATCAGTGTCCCCCCGGGTTTTTATGGCTACACCTTC